This entry describes one TCR beta chain. The investigators amplified TCR beta CDR3 regions from RNA transcripts. RT-PCR in the first round (using the HTBI primer set) targeted the TCR CDR3. TCRdb fed the multiplex PCR reads into MiXCR, producing one record per CDR3 protein. The repertoire holds 360,000 or so distinct CDR3 sequences, with roughly 15% as singletons. The CDR3 loop spans 14 amino acids. J gave up 3 bases and V 6 bases, and 3 bases lay outside the gene matches. The germline gives CDR1 ENHRY, CDR2 SYGVKD. These data are taken from a study of T cells in Graves' hyperthyroidism and ophthalmopathy. PBMCs came from around 10 ml fresh peripheral blood.

This TCR was sampled from a woman aged 55 to 70 with Graves' ophthalmopathy. Sequencing was carried out using blood. This chain uses TRBV10-3 with TRBJ1-5; 9 nucleotides line up with TRBD1. The CDR3 reads CAIRDRGDNQPQHF. The CDR3 DNA is TGTGCCATCAGAGACAGGGGGGACAATCAGCCCCAGCATTTT.